Sequencing of this T cell receptor (beta chain) was carried out in a study of PD-1 blockade in classical Hodgkin lymphoma. Study as a whole: Patients were given intravenous nivolumab, 3 mg/kg, every 2 weeks. The study, taken as a whole, reports: A reduction in baseline TCR diversity was reportedly seen in newly diagnosed patients relative to healthy donors. Why repertoires differed is undefined; disease activity or prior therapy possibly contributed.

The time point was: cycle 4 day 1 (C4D1), after 6 weeks of nivolumab. Each of the patients experienced relapse following autologous stem cell transplantation, and their brentuximab vedotin exposure differed. About this clone itself: Its specificity is unknown.

Sequenced by immunoSEQ multiplex PCR; TCRdb stores in-frame clones only, minus some. The sample has more than 75,000 clones, 93% seen once; the top ten hold under 2%. V shed 0 bases and J shed 7 bases, with 16 bases lying between them. Germline-derived CDR1 and CDR2 are SGHRS and YFSETQ. The CDR3 is made up of 16 amino acids. The material sequenced was peripheral blood mononuclear cells (PBMCs), taken before the fourth cycle of nivolumab. The rearrangement joins TRBV5-1 to TRBJ1-4; D ambiguous. The sequence came from a human donor with classical Hodgkin lymphoma. CDR3: CASSLDGEAGSEKLFF. CDR3 bases: TGCGCCAGCAGCTTGGACGGGGAGGCCGGGAGTGAAAAACTGTTTTTT.